These 9 T cell receptor beta chains share one sample of origin, sequenced in a study of T cells after yellow fever vaccination. TCRdb redid the calling of the 5' RACE reads with MiXCR, one entry per CDR3 protein. The sample contains about 370,000 distinct CDR3 sequences, roughly 12% of which appear only once. The input for sequencing was PBMCs, taken on the day of the first yellow fever vaccination. These receptor sequences come from a man younger than 30 who received the YFV17D yellow fever vaccine.

V usage is TRBV5-6 and J usage is TRBJ2-5; D might be TRBD2 (5 bases). V was shortened by 0 bases and J by 10 bases, with 10 bases between the two germline ends. Germline loops: CDR1 SGHDT, CDR2 YYEEEE. The CDR3 consists of 12 residues. The CDR3 spells CASSLEVGDQYF. CDR3 bases: TGTGCCAGCAGCTTGGAAGTCGGGGACCAGTACTTC.

This chain uses TRBV6-5 with TRBJ2-7; no clear D. Germline CDR1 is MNHEY and CDR2 is SVGAGI. The CDR3 spans 14 residues. Trimming left V 0 bases short and J 2 bases short, with 8 bases between. CDR3: CASSYSAGTYEQYF. The CDR3, as DNA: TGTGCCAGCAGTTACTCGGCAGGCACCTACGAGCAGTACTTC.

CDR3 protein: CASSRTGNSYEQYV. The CDR3 coding sequence is TGTGCCAGCAGCCGGACAGGGAACTCCTACGAGCAGTACGTC. The chain links TRBV14 to TRBJ2-7; 8 bases align to TRBD1. This CDR3 region has 14 residues. Trimming removed 4 bases from V and 0 bases from J; junction bases left unmatched: 2. The germline V gene encodes CDR1 SGHDN and CDR2 FVKESK.

The chain recombines TRBV20-1 with TRBJ2-7; D is perhaps TRBD1 (5 bases). This CDR3 has 14 residues. The V gene lost 0 bases and the J gene lost 1 base, with 10 bases spanning the gap. Germline V CDR1 and CDR2: DFQATT, SNEGSKA (reference sequence). CDR3 DNA sequence: TGCAGTGCTAGAGACAGGGTGGGATCCTACGAGCAGTACTTC. Protein sequence: CSARDRVGSYEQYF.

The chain has TRBV20-1 and TRBJ2-5, with TRBD1 matching 10 bases. This CDR3 comprises 14 residues. J lost 5 bases, V lost 2 bases, and 5 bases had no gene match. Germline CDR1 DFQATT, CDR2 SNEGSKA (reference sequence). The CDR3 DNA is TGCAGTGCTAGAAGGACAGGGGGACGGGAGACCCAGTACTTC. Encoded protein: CSARRTGGRETQYF.

This clonotype showed up just a few times. V is TRBV4-1 and J is TRBJ2-2, with 7 bases fitting TRBD1. V shed 1 base, J shed 6 bases, and the junction held 8 bases outside the gene matches. This CDR3 region has 16 residues. The germline CDR1 and CDR2 sequences are MGHRA and YSYEKL. The CDR3 region is CASSQGPGQKPGELFF. The DNA of the CDR3 is TGCGCCAGCAGCCAAGGACCGGGACAGAAACCCGGGGAGCTGTTTTTT.

This clonotype was recorded at least ten times. This sequence joins TRBV19 and TRBJ2-3; D uncertain. The CDR3 is made up of 12 amino acids. Per the germline V gene, CDR1 is LNHDA and CDR2 is SQIVND (reference sequence). The ends were cut back, 9 bases at V and 0 bases at J, with 7 bases in the middle. This chain's CDR3 is CASSQSTDTQYF. CDR3 DNA sequence: TGTGCCAGCAGCCAGAGCACAGATACGCAGTATTTT.

Ten or more counts support this clonotype. The junction does not match germline at one end; this may be a read error. The rearrangement joins TRBV7-9 to TRBJ1-2; the D is unclear. Germline-derived CDR1 and CDR2 are SEHNR and FQNEAQ (reference sequence). The CDR3 covers 10 residues. Here the CDR3 DNA reads TGTGCCAGCAGTTTAGGTGGCTACACCTTC. It yields the protein CASSLGGYTF.

The chain links TRBV6-5 to TRBJ1-3, with a possible D match to TRBD1 (5 bases). The CDR3 has 15 amino acids. Trimming stripped 2 bases from V and 1 base from J, with 9 bases between. CDR1 and CDR2 (germline): MNHEY, SVGAGI. CDR3 nucleotides: TGTGCCAGCAGTTACGCAGGGACTTCTGGAAACACCATATATTTT. Protein product: CASSYAGTSGNTIYF.